This T cell receptor beta chain is from a study of shared clonotypes between healthy human individuals. Study-level results: Naive CD4 clonotypes were shared across a few donors at around 5%. Naive subsets tended to show greater estimated richness than memory subsets.

The naive CD8 subset, CD45RO-negative cells positively selected for CCR7, excluded terminally differentiated effector memory CD45RA+ cells. Healthy and HIV-negative, the adult donors had no recent acute infections or vaccinations. Repertoires were generated with immunoSEQ multiplex PCR, while TCRdb's copy carries only in-frame clones and drops some. The sample has roughly 2,000,000 clones, around 95% seen once; the top ten hold more than 1.5%. CDR3 length: 14 amino acids. V trimming: 8 bases; J trimming: 3 bases; junction bases outside the gene matches: 9. Germline V CDR1 and CDR2: LNHNV, YYDKDF (reference sequence). Concerning this clone itself: The antigen remains undetermined. Additional DNA sequences in this sample encode the identical CDR3.

The sequenced sample was naive CD8+ T cells from PBMCs. V and J are TRBV15 and TRBJ2-7; 8 nucleotides align to TRBD2. The receptor was derived from a man younger than 35 in good health. Some clones in this sample may be carry-over from other donors' samples. CDR3 nucleotides: TGTGCCACCTCCCGGGGGGGGGAAAGCTACGAGCAGTACTTC. It is translated as CATSRGGESYEQYF.